This is a list of T cell receptor beta chains from one sample in a study of cytotoxic CD8 clonotypes in ibrutinib-treated CLL. Using immunoSEQ multiplex PCR, the repertoire was profiled, and TCRdb retains in-frame clones only, with some absent. Among about 69,000 clones listed, 65% to 85% were seen once. The source was PBMCs, collected at disease progression, from a patient treated with ibrutinib. These receptors all come from a human donor with chronic lymphocytic leukemia. CDR3s include the opening cysteine and the closing phenylalanine or tryptophan. The D gene is left open where the match is weak. A row's size may be missing; if present it is once, few, many or a size class.

d_call: TRBD2; j_call: TRBJ2-7; v_call: TRBV2; clone_size: -; cdr3_aa: CASILAGVSYEQYF; cdr3_nt: TGTGCCAGCATCCTAGCGGGAGTATCCTACGAGCAGTACTTC
d_call: -; j_call: TRBJ2-7; v_call: TRBV2; clone_size: -; cdr3_aa: CASSNSWAHEQYF; cdr3_nt: TGTGCCAGCAGTAATTCTTGGGCCCACGAGCAGTACTTC
d_call: TRBD1; j_call: TRBJ2-7; v_call: TRBV2; clone_size: -; cdr3_aa: CASSETGGKQYF; cdr3_nt: TGTGCCAGCAGTGAGACAGGGGGCAAGCAGTACTTC
d_call: TRBD1; j_call: TRBJ2-3; v_call: TRBV4-1; clone_size: -; cdr3_aa: CASSQQQGARRLTRTDTQYF; cdr3_nt: TGCGCCAGCAGCCAGCAACAGGGGGCCCGACGACTAACCCGCACAGATACGCAGTATTTT
d_call: -; j_call: TRBJ2-7; v_call: TRBV7-3; clone_size: -; cdr3_aa: CASSLVIVGSSYEQYF; cdr3_nt: TGTGCCAGCAGCTTAGTCATCGTCGGGAGCTCCTACGAGCAGTACTTC
d_call: -; j_call: TRBJ2-3; v_call: TRBV30; clone_size: -; cdr3_aa: CAWRKGRGTDTQYF; cdr3_nt: TGTGCCTGGAGGAAAGGAAGAGGCACAGATACGCAGTATTTT
d_call: -; j_call: TRBJ2-2; v_call: TRBV7-2; clone_size: -; cdr3_aa: CASSLELGKGHTGELFF; cdr3_nt: TGTGCCAGCAGCTTAGAGTTGGGGAAGGGCCACACCGGGGAGCTGTTTTTT
d_call: -; j_call: TRBJ2-3; v_call: TRBV6-5; clone_size: -; cdr3_aa: CASSDRELRDTQYF; cdr3_nt: TGTGCCAGCAGCGACAGAGAGTTACGAGATACGCAGTATTTT
d_call: -; j_call: TRBJ1-4; v_call: TRBV10-2; clone_size: -; cdr3_aa: CASSESRADSITNEKLFF; cdr3_nt: TGCGCCAGCAGTGAGTCCAGAGCCGACAGTATAACTAATGAAAAACTGTTTTTT
d_call: -; j_call: TRBJ2-6; v_call: TRBV5-1; clone_size: -; cdr3_aa: CASSFFGGSPGGANVLTF; cdr3_nt: TGCGCCAGCAGCTTTTTCGGGGGATCTCCTGGAGGGGCCAACGTCCTGACTTTC
d_call: TRBD1; j_call: TRBJ1-2; v_call: TRBV28; clone_size: -; cdr3_aa: CAAGTGANYGYTF; cdr3_nt: TGTGCCGCTGGGACAGGGGCGAACTATGGCTACACCTTC
d_call: -; j_call: TRBJ1-5; v_call: TRBV5-1; clone_size: medium-sized; cdr3_aa: CASSPEDSANQPQHF; cdr3_nt: TGCGCCAGCAGCCCGGAAGACAGTGCCAATCAGCCCCAGCATTTT
d_call: -; j_call: TRBJ1-2; v_call: TRBV6-5; clone_size: -; cdr3_aa: CASSYHQKGRSDGYTF; cdr3_nt: TGTGCCAGCAGTTACCACCAAAAGGGGCGGAGTGATGGCTACACCTTC
d_call: -; j_call: TRBJ1-1; v_call: TRBV5-6; clone_size: few; cdr3_aa: CASSSPFQFMNTEAFF; cdr3_nt: TGTGCCAGCAGCTCCCCGTTTCAGTTTATGAACACTGAAGCTTTCTTT
d_call: -; j_call: TRBJ1-1; v_call: TRBV28; clone_size: -; cdr3_aa: CASSLEGTEAFF; cdr3_nt: TGTGCCAGCAGTTTAGAGGGAACTGAAGCTTTCTTT
d_call: -; j_call: TRBJ1-5; v_call: TRBV20-1; clone_size: -; cdr3_aa: CSLGDQSAQHF; cdr3_nt: TGCAGTTTAGGGGATCAATCAGCCCAGCATTTT
d_call: -; j_call: TRBJ2-7; v_call: TRBV6-5; clone_size: -; cdr3_aa: CASSPQGNTYEQYF; cdr3_nt: TGTGCCAGCAGCCCGCAGGGTAACACCTACGAGCAGTACTTC
d_call: TRBD2; j_call: TRBJ2-1; v_call: TRBV9; clone_size: -; cdr3_aa: CASSLLAAVSSEYNEQFF; cdr3_nt: TGTGCCAGCAGCTTACTAGCGGCTGTTTCTTCGGAATACAATGAGCAGTTCTTC
d_call: -; j_call: TRBJ1-4; v_call: TRBV6-6; clone_size: -; cdr3_aa: CASKQTALNEKLFF; cdr3_nt: TGTGCCAGCAAGCAAACAGCCTTAAATGAAAAACTGTTTTTT
d_call: -; j_call: TRBJ2-1; v_call: TRBV7-3; clone_size: -; cdr3_aa: CASSLLVGQNNEQFF; cdr3_nt: TGTGCCAGCAGCTTACTAGTAGGGCAAAACAATGAGCAGTTCTTC
d_call: -; j_call: TRBJ2-1; v_call: TRBV6-6; clone_size: -; cdr3_aa: CATDPTTYNEQFF; cdr3_nt: TGTGCCACCGACCCGACGACGTACAATGAGCAGTTCTTC
d_call: TRBD2; j_call: TRBJ2-1; v_call: TRBV4-1; clone_size: -; cdr3_aa: CASSQGAARGARGGQFF; cdr3_nt: TGCGCCAGCAGCCAAGGAGCCGCCAGGGGGGCGCGGGGGGGGCAGTTCTTC
d_call: -; j_call: TRBJ1-4; v_call: TRBV6-1; clone_size: -; cdr3_aa: CASSVNSNEKLFF; cdr3_nt: TGTGCCAGCAGTGTTAACAGTAATGAAAAACTGTTTTTT
d_call: -; j_call: TRBJ1-4; v_call: TRBV5-1; clone_size: -; cdr3_aa: CASSLTGQPNEKLFF; cdr3_nt: TGCGCCAGCAGCTTGACCGGACAGCCTAATGAAAAACTGTTTTTT
d_call: -; j_call: TRBJ2-7; v_call: TRBV5-1; clone_size: -; cdr3_aa: CASSRTGAYEGQYF; cdr3_nt: TGCGCCAGCTCAAGAACGGGGGCGTACGAGGGGCAGTACTTC
d_call: -; j_call: TRBJ2-2; v_call: TRBV2; clone_size: -; cdr3_aa: CASSGTGTTTGELFF; cdr3_nt: TGTGCCAGCAGTGGTACCGGGACCACGACCGGGGAGCTGTTTTTT
d_call: -; j_call: TRBJ1-5; v_call: TRBV7-8; clone_size: -; cdr3_aa: CASTTGHGNQPQHF; cdr3_nt: TGTGCCAGCACCACGGGACACGGCAATCAGCCCCAGCATTTT
d_call: -; j_call: TRBJ2-7; v_call: TRBV7-6; clone_size: -; cdr3_aa: CASSNFLGQTYEQYF; cdr3_nt: TGTGCCAGCAGCAATTTCCTAGGACAGACCTACGAGCAGTACTTC
d_call: -; j_call: TRBJ1-6; v_call: TRBV19; clone_size: once; cdr3_aa: CASRNDRSSYNSPLHF; cdr3_nt: TGTGCCAGTAGAAACGACAGGAGCTCCTATAATTCACCCCTCCACTTT
d_call: -; j_call: TRBJ2-1; v_call: TRBV29-1; clone_size: -; cdr3_aa: CSVLSGRTYNEQFF; cdr3_nt: TGCAGCGTTTTATCGGGACGCACCTACAATGAGCAGTTCTTC
d_call: TRBD1; j_call: TRBJ2-7; v_call: TRBV6-5; clone_size: once; cdr3_aa: CASSYSRARGSYEQYF; cdr3_nt: TGTGCCAGCAGTTACTCGAGGGCCAGGGGGTCTTACGAGCAGTACTTC
d_call: -; j_call: TRBJ1-2; v_call: TRBV5-1; clone_size: -; cdr3_aa: CASSLTTYGYTF; cdr3_nt: TGCGCCAGCAGCTTGACAACCTATGGCTACACCTTC
d_call: -; j_call: TRBJ1-2; v_call: TRBV18; clone_size: -; cdr3_aa: CASSPQGDRRGYTF; cdr3_nt: TGTGCCAGCTCACCACAGGGCGACCGTCGTGGCTACACCTTC
d_call: -; j_call: TRBJ1-6; v_call: TRBV9; clone_size: few; cdr3_aa: CASSVGGTDSPLHF; cdr3_nt: TGTGCCAGCAGCGTTGGGGGGACGGATTCACCCCTCCACTTT
d_call: -; j_call: TRBJ1-3; v_call: TRBV5-4; clone_size: -; cdr3_aa: CASSLDPVTTIYF; cdr3_nt: TGTGCCAGCAGCTTGGATCCGGTGACCACCATATATTTT
d_call: TRBD1; j_call: TRBJ2-5; v_call: TRBV5-4; clone_size: -; cdr3_aa: CASSLGQGAGTQYF; cdr3_nt: TGTGCCAGCAGCCTGGGACAGGGGGCAGGGACCCAGTACTTC
d_call: -; j_call: TRBJ1-1; v_call: TRBV6-6; clone_size: -; cdr3_aa: CASSYIPDEAFF; cdr3_nt: TGTGCCAGCAGTTACATACCGGACGAAGCTTTCTTT
d_call: TRBD1; j_call: TRBJ1-6; v_call: TRBV11-2; clone_size: -; cdr3_aa: CASSFGQGNSPLHF; cdr3_nt: TGTGCCAGCAGCTTCGGACAGGGCAATTCACCCCTCCACTTT
d_call: -; j_call: TRBJ2-3; v_call: TRBV28; clone_size: -; cdr3_aa: CASSTSTYTDTQYF; cdr3_nt: TGTGCCAGCAGCACTAGCACATACACAGATACGCAGTATTTT
d_call: -; j_call: TRBJ1-5; v_call: TRBV4-2; clone_size: -; cdr3_aa: CASSQVGAGHNQPQHF; cdr3_nt: TGTGCCAGCAGCCAAGTCGGGGCAGGCCACAATCAGCCCCAGCATTTT
d_call: -; j_call: TRBJ2-7; v_call: TRBV5-1; clone_size: -; cdr3_aa: CASSSAVGGRSIYEQYF; cdr3_nt: TGCGCCAGCAGCTCTGCAGTCGGGGGCCGGTCCATCTACGAGCAGTACTTC
d_call: TRBD2; j_call: TRBJ2-1; v_call: TRBV4-1; clone_size: -; cdr3_aa: CASSHSGGSYNEQFF; cdr3_nt: TGCGCCAGCAGCCATAGCGGGGGGTCCTACAATGAGCAGTTCTTC
d_call: TRBD2; j_call: TRBJ2-3; v_call: TRBV11-2; clone_size: few; cdr3_aa: CASSPSGSRTDTQYF; cdr3_nt: TGTGCCAGCAGCCCTAGCGGGAGCCGCACAGATACGCAGTATTTT
d_call: -; j_call: TRBJ2-7; v_call: TRBV5-1; clone_size: -; cdr3_aa: CASSGGYEQYF; cdr3_nt: TGCGCCAGCAGCGGGGGGTACGAGCAGTACTTC
d_call: -; j_call: TRBJ2-7; v_call: TRBV5-4; clone_size: -; cdr3_aa: CASSLDLWGSYEQYF; cdr3_nt: TGTGCCAGCAGCTTGGATCTTTGGGGGTCCTACGAGCAGTACTTC
d_call: -; j_call: TRBJ2-7; v_call: TRBV7-2; clone_size: -; cdr3_aa: CASSLLGGPSYEQYF; cdr3_nt: TGTGCCAGCAGCCTCCTAGGGGGGCCCTCCTACGAGCAGTACTTC
d_call: -; j_call: TRBJ1-5; v_call: TRBV23-1; clone_size: -; cdr3_aa: CARDSWGDEGNQPQHF; cdr3_nt: TGCGCCAGGGATAGTTGGGGGGATGAAGGCAATCAGCCCCAGCATTTT
d_call: -; j_call: TRBJ2-3; v_call: TRBV7-3; clone_size: once; cdr3_aa: CASSSQAGIADTQYF; cdr3_nt: TGTGCCAGCAGCTCGCAGGCGGGAATTGCAGATACGCAGTATTTT